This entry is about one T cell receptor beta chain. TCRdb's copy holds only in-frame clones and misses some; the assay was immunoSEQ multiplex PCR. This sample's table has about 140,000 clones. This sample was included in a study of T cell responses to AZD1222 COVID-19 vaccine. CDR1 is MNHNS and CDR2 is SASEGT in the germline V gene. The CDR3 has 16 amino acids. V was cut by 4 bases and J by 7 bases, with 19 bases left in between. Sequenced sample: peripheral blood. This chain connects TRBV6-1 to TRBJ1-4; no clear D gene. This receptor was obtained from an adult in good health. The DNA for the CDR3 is TGTGCCAGCAGTGCGGCCTATGGGGAAGGTCGTGAAAAACTGTTTTTT. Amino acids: CASSAAYGEGREKLFF.